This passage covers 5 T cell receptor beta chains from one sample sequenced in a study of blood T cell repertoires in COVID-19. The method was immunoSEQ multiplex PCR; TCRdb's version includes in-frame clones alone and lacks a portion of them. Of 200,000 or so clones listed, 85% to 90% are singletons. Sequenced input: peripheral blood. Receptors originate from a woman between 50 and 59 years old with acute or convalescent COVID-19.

As DNA, the CDR3 is TGTGCCATCAGTGGTCAGGGGGCCTACGAGCAGTACTTC. This gives the protein CAISGQGAYEQYF. The rearrangement joins TRBV10-3 to TRBJ2-7, with 7 bases lining up with TRBD1. With V trimmed by 4 bases and J by 2 bases, 2 bases remained unmatched. CDR1 is ENHRY, CDR2 SYGVKD, per germline. The CDR3 extends over 13 amino acids.

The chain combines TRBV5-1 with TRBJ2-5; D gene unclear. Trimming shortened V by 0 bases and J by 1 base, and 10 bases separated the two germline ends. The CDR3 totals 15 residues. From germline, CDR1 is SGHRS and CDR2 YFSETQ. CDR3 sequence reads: CASSLGAGIQETQYF. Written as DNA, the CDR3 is TGCGCCAGCAGCTTGGGGGCAGGCATCCAAGAGACCCAGTACTTC.

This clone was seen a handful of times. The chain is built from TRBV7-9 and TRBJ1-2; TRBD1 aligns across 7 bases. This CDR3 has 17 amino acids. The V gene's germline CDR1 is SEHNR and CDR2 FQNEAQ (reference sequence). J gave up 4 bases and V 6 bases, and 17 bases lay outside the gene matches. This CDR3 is CASSYTTGDWTTYGYTF. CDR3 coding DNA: TGTGCCAGCAGTTACACAACAGGGGATTGGACTACCTATGGCTACACCTTC.

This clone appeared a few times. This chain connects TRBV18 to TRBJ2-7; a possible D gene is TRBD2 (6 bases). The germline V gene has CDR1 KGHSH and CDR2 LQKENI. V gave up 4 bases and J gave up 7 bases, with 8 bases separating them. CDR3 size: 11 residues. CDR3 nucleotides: TGTGCCAGCTCACGGAGGGAGGAGCAGTACTTC. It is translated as CASSRREEQYF. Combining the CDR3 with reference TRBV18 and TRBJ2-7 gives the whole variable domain NAGVMQNPRHLVRRRGQEARLRCSPMKGHSHVYWYRQLPEEGLKFMVYLQKENIIDESGMPKERFSAEFPKEGPSILRIQQVVRGDSAAYFCASSRREEQYFGPGTRLTVT.

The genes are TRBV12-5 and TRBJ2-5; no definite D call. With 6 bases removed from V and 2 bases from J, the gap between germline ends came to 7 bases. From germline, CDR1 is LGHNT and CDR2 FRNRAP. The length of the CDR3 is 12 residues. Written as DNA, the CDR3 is TGTGCTAGTGGGCGCTATCAAGAGACCCAGTACTTC. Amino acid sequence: CASGRYQETQYF. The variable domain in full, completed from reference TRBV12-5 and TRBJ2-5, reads DARVTQTPRHKVTEMGQEVTMRCQPILGHNTVFWYRQTMMQGLELLAYFRNRAPLDDSGMPKDRFSAEMPDATLATLKIQPSEPRDSAVYFCASGRYQETQYFGPGTRLLVL.